Presented here are 8 T cell receptor beta chains from one specimen sequenced in a study of T cells in tuberculosis. Measured with immunoSEQ multiplex PCR; TCRdb has only the in-frame clones, and not every one. The sample has 55,000 to 65,000 clones, 81% seen once. Thawed, overnight-rested PBMC were stained with GMM-loaded CD1B tetramer, viability dye and anti-CD3, then sorted. The CD1B tetramers carried C32 glucose monomycolate purified from Rhodococcus equi. The sample was CD1b-GMM tetramer-negative cells sorted from PBMCs. Receptors were obtained from an adult woman with latent tuberculosis.

The rearrangement joins TRBV5-1 to TRBJ2-2; 9 bases map to TRBD1. Germline V gene sequence: CDR1 SGHRS, CDR2 YFSETQ. This CDR3 contains 17 residues. V lost 1 base and J lost 3; bases outside the gene matches: 7. CDR3 nucleotides: TGCGCCAGCAGCTTGTGGGGACAGGGTGGCTACACCGGGGAGCTGTTTTTT. It specifies CASSLWGQGGYTGELFF. Together with reference TRBV5-1 and TRBJ2-2, the CDR3 gives the full variable domain: KAGVTQTPRYLIKTRGQQVTLSCSPISGHRSVSWYQQTPGQGLQFLFEYFSETQRNKGNFPGRFSGRQFSNSRSEMNVSTLELGDSALYLCASSLWGQGGYTGELFFGEGSRLTVL.

J is TRBJ2-5 and V is TRBV27; D possibly corresponds to TRBD2 (5 bases). The ends were cut back, 5 bases at V and 5 bases at J, with 15 bases in the middle. The length of the CDR3 is 14 residues. CDR1 and CDR2 (germline): MNHEY, SMNVEV (reference sequence). CDR3 region: CASSRPGRKETQYF. CDR3 nucleotide sequence: TGTGCCAGCAGTCGGCCGGGAAGGAAGGAGACCCAGTACTTC.

This chain uses TRBV18 with TRBJ2-5; 8 nucleotides line up with TRBD1. V shed 1 base, J shed 2 bases, and the junction held 12 bases outside the gene matches. The CDR3 contains 18 residues. Germline values: CDR1 KGHSH, CDR2 LQKENI. The CDR3 coding sequence is TGTGCCAGCTCACCACGAAGAGAGGCAGGGGGCGAGCAAGAGACCCAGTACTTC. This gives the protein CASSPRREAGGEQETQYF.

The rearrangement joins TRBV7-2 to TRBJ2-2; a weak D match, TRBD2 (5 bases). The ends were cut back, 1 base at V and 3 bases at J, with 12 bases in the middle. This CDR3 spans 16 amino acids. CDR1 and CDR2 from the germline V gene are SGHTA and FQGNSA. The CDR3 sequence: CASSLVRARDTGELFF. CDR3 sequence (DNA): TGTGCCAGCAGCTTAGTTCGAGCGAGGGACACCGGGGAGCTGTTTTTT.

The chain couples TRBV11-2 to TRBJ2-7; 10 bases match TRBD2. This CDR3 spans 14 amino acids. Unmatched junction bases numbered 8, after V lost 8 bases and J lost 4 bases. CDR1 and CDR2 from the germline V gene are SGHAT and FQNNGV. In nucleotides, the CDR3 is TGTGCCAGCGGTCAAGCGGGAGGGTTATACGAGCAGTACTTC. Translated: CASGQAGGLYEQYF. Based on the CDR3 plus reference TRBV11-2 and TRBJ2-7, the full variable domain is EAGVAQSPRYKIIEKRQSVAFWCNPISGHATLYWYQQILGQGPKLLIQFQNNGVVDDSQLPKDRFSAERLKGVDSTLKIQPAKLEDSAVYLCASGQAGGLYEQYFGPGTRLTVT.

Only a few counts were recorded for this clone. This sequence joins TRBV7-7 and TRBJ2-2; 9 nucleotides align to TRBD1. The trim removed 5 bases at V and 6 bases at J, leaving 4 bases unmatched. CDR3 length: 14 amino acids. Germline assignment: CDR1 SSHAT and CDR2 FNYEAQ (reference sequence). CDR3 sequence reads: CASSPRQGAGELFF. CDR3 sequence (DNA): TGTGCCAGCAGCCCAAGACAGGGGGCCGGGGAGCTGTTTTTT.

The CDR3 nucleotides read TGTGCCAGTAGTCAGACAGGGGGAGACTATGGCTACACCTTC. This translates into CASSQTGGDYGYTF. The chain links TRBV19 to TRBJ1-2; 9 nucleotides align to TRBD1. J gave up 3 bases and V 5 bases, and 4 bases lay outside the gene matches. The length of the CDR3 is 14 residues. Germline CDR1 LNHDA, CDR2 SQIVND (reference sequence).

As to this clone: The CDR3 carries no conserved terminal phenylalanine or tryptophan, so it likely arises from a read error. This chain uses TRBV28 with TRBJ1-1; D is unclear. Trimming removed 1 base at V and 7 bases at J, with 7 bases between. The CDR3 is made up of 12 amino acids. Germline CDR1 and CDR2: MDHEN and SYDVKM. The DNA for the CDR3 is TGTGCCAGCAGTTTATATCCGGTTGAAGCTTTCCTT. It encodes CASSLYPVEAFL.